This T cell receptor beta chain emerged from a study of beta chain features in type 1 diabetes. A note on this clone: Its cognate antigen is unknown.

The study reverse transcribed the entire isolated RNA, so it sequenced expressed TCRB transcripts. It was found that naive, central memory and regulatory T cell samples averaged approximately 3.9 million reads. Repertoires were generated with immunoSEQ multiplex PCR, while TCRdb's copy carries only in-frame clones and drops some. The table lists about 370,000 clones, over 8.5% of them singletons. The collection from each donor was one heparinised blood draw averaging roughly 0.11 L. Study-level results: A closer apparent resemblance between naive, central memory and Treg TCRB repertoires was seen in patients than in healthy donors. In all four CD4+ subsets, TCRB CDR3 length was significantly, moderately reduced in type 1 diabetes.

The sequence came from a man younger than 40 with type 1 diabetes. Sequenced sample: central memory CD4+ T cells from blood.

The CDR3, as DNA: TGCGCCAGCAGTGGGACGAGCGCCGAGCAGTACTTC. This translates into CASSGTSAEQYF. The chain couples TRBV10-2 to TRBJ2-7; D unclear. Germline V gene lookup returns CDR1 WSHSY and CDR2 SAAADI. The CDR3 runs to 12 residues. The V and J ends lost 4 bases and 6 bases respectively, with 10 bases between them.